This TCR beta chain was identified in a study of blood T cell repertoires in COVID-19. In the study overall: From the United States, Italy and Spain came samples of acute and convalescent COVID-19. The cDNA or gDNA used as material had been derived from T cells, B-cell-depleted T cells, or PBMCs.

The CDR3 covers 14 residues. Germline loops: CDR1 MDHEN, CDR2 SYDVKM. V was pared by 7 bases and J by 4 bases, with 15 bases between. This clone was detected only once. Original analysis: Amplification with reference gene primers provided the estimates of nucleated cell counts. Produced via immunoSEQ multiplex PCR; TCRdb's table is partial and in-frame only. The V and J calls and clone size come from that table; D and trimming were worked out from the DNA. The table has about 160,000 clones, around 82% seen once. Seattle patients were enrolled while actively infected and followed longitudinally. This chain joins TRBV28 and TRBJ2-3; the D gene is possibly TRBD1 (6 bases). The receptor's source is a woman in her 40s with COVID-19, enrolled during active disease. The sequenced sample consisted of peripheral blood. The CDR3 region has the DNA TGTGCCAGCATCCTAGGGGGTGACTCAGATACGCAGTATTTT. Translating gives CASILGGDSDTQYF. Looking up the rest from reference TRBV28 and TRBJ2-3 gives the full variable domain: DVKVTQSSRYLVKRTGEKVFLECVQDMDHENMFWYRQDPGLGLRLIYFSYDVKMKEKGDIPEGYSVSREKKERFSLILESASTNQTSMYLCASILGGDSDTQYFGPGTRLTVL.